The 8 T cell receptor beta chains below were found in one sample sequenced in a study of shared clonotypes between healthy human individuals. This table comes from immunoSEQ multiplex PCR, and its TCRdb copy is limited to in-frame clones, with some not included. The sample lists more than 400,000 clones; 81% were seen once. The sequenced sample was PBMCs. The source is a woman aged 40 to 50 in good health. Some clones in this sample may be carry-over from other donors' samples.

The chain employs TRBV7-6 and TRBJ2-5; the match to TRBD1 covers 10 bases. Losses at the gene ends were 3 bases for V and 3 bases for J; bases not matched to a gene: 1. CDR1 SGHVS and CDR2 FNYEAQ come from the germline V gene. This CDR3 has 14 amino acids. CDR3 sequence reads: CASSLGTGEETQYF. The CDR3 bases are TGTGCCAGCAGCTTGGGGACAGGGGAAGAGACCCAGTACTTC. Together with reference TRBV7-6 and TRBJ2-5, the CDR3 gives the full variable domain: GAGVSQSPRYKVTKRGQDVALRCDPISGHVSLYWYRQALGQGPEFLTYFNYEAQQDKSGLPNDRFSAERPEGSISTLTIQRTEQRDSAMYRCASSLGTGEETQYFGPGTRLLVL.

In its sample, this clone was seen many times. The chain has TRBV4-2 and TRBJ2-1; no firm D call. Germline V gene lookup returns CDR1 LGHNA and CDR2 YNFKEQ. This CDR3 has 14 amino acids. The V end lost 3 bases, the J end lost 0 bases, and 6 bases lay between the germline ends. The CDR3 bases are TGTGCCAGCAGCCACGCGGCCTCCTACAATGAGCAGTTCTTC. It specifies CASSHAASYNEQFF.

The chain links TRBV7-2 to TRBJ1-3; D possibly corresponds to TRBD1 (5 bases). V was clipped by 2 bases and J by 0 bases, with 11 bases between them. From germline, CDR1 is SGHTA and CDR2 FQGNSA. The CDR3 totals 16 residues. DNA of the CDR3: TGTGCCAGCAGCTTACTGGGGCCGAGCTCTGGAAACACCATATATTTT. Amino acids: CASSLLGPSSGNTIYF.

This clone was seen just once. The chain links TRBV11-2 to TRBJ2-7; a weak D match, TRBD1 (6 bases). The CDR3 length is 15 residues. Per the germline V gene, CDR1 is SGHAT and CDR2 is FQNNGV. V shed 4 bases and J shed 3 bases, with 16 bases lying between them. CDR3 sequence: CASSYIPDRYYEQYF. The CDR3, as DNA: TGTGCCAGCAGCTATATACCGGACAGATACTACGAGCAGTACTTC.

A few counts support this clone. V gene TRBV29-1 combines with J gene TRBJ2-1; possible D gene TRBD2, 6 bases. Germline V lookup: CDR1 SQVTM, CDR2 ANQGSEA. The ends were cut back, 4 bases at V and 10 bases at J, with 11 bases in the middle. The CDR3 is made up of 11 amino acids. Here the CDR3 reads CSVGDWLEQFF. CDR3 in DNA: TGCAGCGTTGGGGACTGGTTGGAGCAGTTCTTC.

The CDR3 DNA sequence: TGTGCCACATTAGCGGGAGGGCCCGGGGCCAACGTCCTGACTTTC. Translated, it gives CATLAGGPGANVLTF. The genes are TRBV28 and TRBJ2-6; 11 bases map to TRBD2. The CDR3 consists of 15 residues. The V gene end was trimmed by 10 bases and the J gene end by 4 bases; junction bases not matched to a gene: 6. Per the germline V gene, CDR1 is MDHEN and CDR2 is SYDVKM.

As to this clone: Other DNA variants within this sample encode the same CDR3. The chain is built from TRBV30 and TRBJ2-5; D unresolved. This CDR3 contains 12 residues. V was shortened by 4 bases and J by 5 bases, with 11 bases between the two germline ends. From germline, CDR1 is GTSNPN and CDR2 SVGIG (reference sequence). In DNA form, the CDR3 reads TGTGCCTGGACGACCGGCGGCGAGACCCAGTACTTC. It translates to CAWTTGGETQYF.

With respect to this clone: This clone may be a read error of a much larger clone one base away. This chain joins TRBV19 and TRBJ2-2, with D perhaps TRBD2 (6 bases). V lost 9 bases to trimming and J lost 1 base, with 12 bases between them. CDR1 LNHDA and CDR2 SQIVND come from the germline V gene (reference sequence). The CDR3 is 14 residues long. The chain's CDR3 is CASGRRMNTGELFF. CDR3 coding DNA: TGTGCCAGCGGGAGACGGATGAACACCGGGGAGCTGTTTTTT. The full variable domain, with the rest looked up from reference TRBV19 and TRBJ2-2, is DGGITQSPKYLFRKEGQNVTLSCEQNLNHDAMYWYRQDPGQGLRLIYYSQIVNDFQKGDIAEGYSVSREKKESFPLTVTSAQKNPTAFYLCASGRRMNTGELFFGEGSRLTVL.